Presented here are 8 T cell receptor beta chains from one specimen sequenced in a study of regulatory T cells in long-lasting Graves disease. CDR3 regions were amplified by Arm-PCR using iRepertoire HTBI primers to build TCR beta libraries. One entry per CDR3 protein, called by TCRdb with MiXCR from the multiplex PCR reads. The table has 310,000 or so distinct CDR3 sequences, around 20% seen once. Time point specified: persistent/refractory GD, antithyroid drugs over 5 years with positive TRAb. Extracted RNA from PBMCs served as the source of the TCR library. The specimen was peripheral blood mononuclear cells (PBMCs), collected when the disease was refractory, from a patient treated with antithyroid drugs. Receptor source: a female donor with Graves disease.

The rearrangement links TRBV19 to TRBJ2-7, with D perhaps assigned TRBD1 or TRBD2 (5 bases each). Germline CDR1 and CDR2: LNHDA and SQIVND (reference sequence). This CDR3 region has 15 residues. The V end was cut by 3 bases, the J end by 2 bases, with 14 bases between. The CDR3 sequence is CASSMGLGVAYEQYF. In nucleotides, the CDR3 is TGTGCCAGTAGTATGGGTTTGGGGGTAGCCTACGAGCAGTACTTC. The full variable domain, its missing parts supplied by reference TRBV19 and TRBJ2-7, is DGGITQSPKYLFRKEGQNVTLSCEQNLNHDAMYWYRQDPGQGLRLIYYSQIVNDFQKGDIAEGYSVSREKKESFPLTVTSAQKNPTAFYLCASSMGLGVAYEQYFGPGTRLTVT.

Worth noting for this clonotype: An end of the junction does not agree with germline; a read error may underlie this. The rearrangement uses TRBV5-5 and TRBJ2-5, with 8 bases fitting TRBD2. Germline values: CDR1 SGHKS, CDR2 YYEKEE (reference sequence). This CDR3 comprises 15 residues. DNA for the CDR3: TGTGCCAGCAGCGACCTCAGAGCGGGAGTAGAGGCCCAGTACTTC. Amino acid sequence: CASSDLRAGVEAQYF. The complete variable domain, with remaining parts taken from reference TRBV5-5 and TRBJ2-5, reads DAGVTQSPTHLIKTRGQQVTLRCSPISGHKSVSWYQQVLGQGPQFIFQYYEKEERGRGNFPDRFSARQFPNYSSELNVNALLLGDSALYLCASSDLRAGVEAQYFGPGTRLLVL.

This clonotype has at least ten counts. V usage is TRBV27 and J usage is TRBJ2-7; 10 nucleotides match TRBD1. CDR3 length: 13 amino acids. J lost 7 bases, V lost 6 bases, and 6 bases had no gene match. CDR1 is MNHEY, CDR2 SMNVEV, per germline (reference sequence). This CDR3 reads CASRGTGVREQYF. The CDR3, as DNA: TGTGCCAGCAGGGGGACAGGGGTGAGGGAGCAGTACTTC.

This clonotype was seen repeatedly, ten times or more. This sequence joins TRBV7-8 and TRBJ1-1, with D perhaps matching TRBD1 (6 bases). Germline V gene data show CDR1 as SGHVS and CDR2 as FQNEAQ. The V end was cut by 5 bases, the J end by 11 bases, with 24 bases between. The CDR3 is made up of 15 amino acids. CDR3 nucleotide sequence: TGTGCCAGCAGCCAAACCCGAGACAGGCGTCTAGCCGCTTTCTTT. As protein: CASSQTRDRRLAAFF.

Remarks on this clonotype: A far larger clone is one base from this, pointing to a likely read error. The rearrangement joins TRBV12-3 or TRBV12-4 to TRBJ2-5; 12 bases are a match to TRBD2. The V segment lost 5 bases and the J segment 7 bases; nucleotides outside the gene matches: 2. The length of the CDR3 is 13 residues. The CDR3: CASSELAGGTQYF. DNA of the CDR3: TGTGCCAGCAGTGAACTAGCGGGAGGGACCCAGTACTTC.

The rearrangement uses TRBV10-2 and TRBJ1-2; maybe TRBD1 (5 bases). CDR1 and CDR2 from the germline V gene are WSHSY and SAAADI. V lost 3 bases, J lost 8 bases, and 10 bases lay in between. The CDR3 consists of 12 residues. In DNA form, the CDR3 reads TGCGCCAGCAGTGATGGGACGACCGGCTACACCTTC. Residues: CASSDGTTGYTF.

V usage is TRBV9 and J usage is TRBJ2-5; the D gene is possibly TRBD1 (6 bases). The CDR3 covers 15 residues. The V gene lost 4 bases and the J gene lost 5 bases, with 18 bases spanning the gap. The germline gives CDR1 SGDLS, CDR2 YYNGEE. CDR3 in amino acids: CASSPRQEEWETQYF. CDR3 DNA sequence: TGTGCCAGCAGCCCTCGACAGGAGGAGTGGGAGACCCAGTACTTC.

In the case of this clonotype: A single base separates this from a much larger clone, so it may be a read error. The gene calls are TRBV10-3 and TRBJ2-5; TRBD2 is a possible D gene (6 bases). CDR1 is ENHRY, CDR2 SYGVKD, per germline. Trimming took 4 bases from V and 13 from J, leaving 19 bases between them. This CDR3 spans 13 amino acids. The CDR3 sequence is CAISARQVEGRYF. As DNA, the CDR3 is TGTGCCATCAGTGCTCGTCAGGTGGAGGGCCGGTACTTC.